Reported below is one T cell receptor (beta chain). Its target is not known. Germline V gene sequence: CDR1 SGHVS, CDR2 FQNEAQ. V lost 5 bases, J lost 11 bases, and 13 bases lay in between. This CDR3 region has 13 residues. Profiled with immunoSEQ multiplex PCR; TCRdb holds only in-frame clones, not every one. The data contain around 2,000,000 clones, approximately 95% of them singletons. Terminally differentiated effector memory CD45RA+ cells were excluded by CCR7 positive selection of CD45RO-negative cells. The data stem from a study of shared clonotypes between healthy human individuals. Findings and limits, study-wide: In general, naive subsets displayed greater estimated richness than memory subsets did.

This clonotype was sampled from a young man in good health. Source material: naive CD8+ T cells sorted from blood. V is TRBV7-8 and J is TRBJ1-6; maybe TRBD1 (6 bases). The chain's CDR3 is CASSLTGTPPLHF. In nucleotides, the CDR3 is TGTGCCAGCAGCCTCACAGGGACCCCACCCCTCCACTTT.